The TCR beta chain under discussion was sequenced for a study of cytomegalovirus exposure and HLA in healthy donors. Findings of the study overall: Later analysis associated a missense DCLRE1C variant with TCR beta V- and J-gene trimming. A later analysis reportedly found fewer N-insertions in an Asian-associated ancestry cluster than the roughly 730-donor mean.

Germline values: CDR1 SGHVS, CDR2 FQNEAQ. V gave up 3 bases and J gave up 4 bases; unmatched junction bases: 9. The CDR3 covers 17 residues. This PCR relied on a set of 60 Vbeta primers and 13 Jbeta primers. Per the original methods: Per a later analysis, the number of unique TCR beta chains was approximately 73 million, of which around 10 million were shared. Here immunoSEQ multiplex PCR was the method, and the copy in TCRdb shows in-frame clones only, minus some. The V and J calls and clone size come from that table; D and trimming were worked out from the DNA. Of 130,000 to 150,000 clones listed, approximately 80% are singletons. Concerning this clone itself: What it binds is not known.

The sample taken for sequencing was PBMCs. V gene TRBV7-8 combines with J gene TRBJ1-6; 7 bases map to TRBD1. This clonotype was sampled from a middle-aged man in good health and CMV-seronegative. The CDR3: CASSLTAGGKYNSPLHF. The CDR3 coding sequence is TGTGCCAGCAGCTTGACGGCAGGGGGGAAGTATAATTCACCCCTCCACTTT.